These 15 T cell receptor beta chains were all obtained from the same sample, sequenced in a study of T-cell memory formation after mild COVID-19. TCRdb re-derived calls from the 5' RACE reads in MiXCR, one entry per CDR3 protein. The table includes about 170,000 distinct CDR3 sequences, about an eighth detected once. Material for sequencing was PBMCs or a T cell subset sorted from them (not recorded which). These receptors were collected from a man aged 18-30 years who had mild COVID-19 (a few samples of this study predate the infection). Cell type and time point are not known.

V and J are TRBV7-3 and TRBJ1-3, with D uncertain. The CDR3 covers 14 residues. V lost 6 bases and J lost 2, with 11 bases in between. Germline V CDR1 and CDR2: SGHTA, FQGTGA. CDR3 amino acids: CASSMTPPGNTIYF. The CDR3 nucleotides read TGTGCCAGCAGTATGACCCCACCTGGAAACACCATATATTTT.

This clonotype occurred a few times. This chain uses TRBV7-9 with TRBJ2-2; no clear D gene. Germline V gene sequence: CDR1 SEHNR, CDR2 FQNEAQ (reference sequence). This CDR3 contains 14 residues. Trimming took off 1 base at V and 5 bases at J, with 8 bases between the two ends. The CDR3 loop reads CASSLDGQTGELFF. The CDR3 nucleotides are TGTGCCAGCAGCTTAGATGGGCAGACCGGGGAGCTGTTTTTT.

The CDR3 coding sequence is TGTGCCAGCAGCTTAGTGCTGGGGGCAGTAACAGATACGCAGTATTTT. This codes for CASSLVLGAVTDTQYF. V and J are TRBV7-2 and TRBJ2-3; perhaps TRBD1 as D (6 bases). The germline V gene has CDR1 SGHTA and CDR2 FQGNSA. The CDR3 length is 16 residues. Deletions cut 1 base from V and 3 bases from J, with 14 bases between.

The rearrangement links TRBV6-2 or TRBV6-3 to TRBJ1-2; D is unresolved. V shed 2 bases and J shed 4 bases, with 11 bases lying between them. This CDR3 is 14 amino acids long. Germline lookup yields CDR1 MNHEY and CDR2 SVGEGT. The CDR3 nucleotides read TGTGCCAGCAGTTACGTGCAGCCTATCTATGGCTACACCTTC. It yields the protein CASSYVQPIYGYTF.

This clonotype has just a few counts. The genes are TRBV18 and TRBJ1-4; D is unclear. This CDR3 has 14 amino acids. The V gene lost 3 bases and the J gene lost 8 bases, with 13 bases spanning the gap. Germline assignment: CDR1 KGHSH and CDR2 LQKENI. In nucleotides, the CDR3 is TGTGCCAGCTCACCGGAAGGTCGGAGAGAAAAACTGTTTTTT. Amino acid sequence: CASSPEGRREKLFF.

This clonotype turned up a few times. The DNA of the CDR3 is TGCGCCAGCAGCCCGGACGGACAGTGGAACTATGGCTACACCTTC. Translating it yields CASSPDGQWNYGYTF. This rearrangement joins TRBV5-1 to TRBJ1-2, with D possibly matching TRBD1 (6 bases). This CDR3 is 15 amino acids long. From germline, CDR1 is SGHRS and CDR2 YFSETQ. Trimming took off 4 bases at V and 2 bases at J, with 15 bases between the two ends.

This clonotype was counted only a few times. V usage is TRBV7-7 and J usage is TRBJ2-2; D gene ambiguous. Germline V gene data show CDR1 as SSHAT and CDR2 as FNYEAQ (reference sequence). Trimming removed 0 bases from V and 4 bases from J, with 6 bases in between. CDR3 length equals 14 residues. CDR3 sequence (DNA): TGTGCCAGCAGCTTAGCACAGTTCACCGGGGAGCTGTTTTTT. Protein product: CASSLAQFTGELFF.

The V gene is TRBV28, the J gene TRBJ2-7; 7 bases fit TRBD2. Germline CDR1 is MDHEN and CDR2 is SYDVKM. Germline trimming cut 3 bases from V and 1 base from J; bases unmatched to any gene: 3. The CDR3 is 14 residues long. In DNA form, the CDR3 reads TGTGCCAGCAGTTTCCAGGGAGGGTCCTACGAGCAGTACTTC. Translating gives CASSFQGGSYEQYF.

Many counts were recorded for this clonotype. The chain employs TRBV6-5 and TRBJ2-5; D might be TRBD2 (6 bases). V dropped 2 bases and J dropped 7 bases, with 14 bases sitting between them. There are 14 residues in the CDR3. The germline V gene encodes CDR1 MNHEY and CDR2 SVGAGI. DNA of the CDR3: TGTGCCAGCAGTTACGTGGGAACCGGGGGGACCCAGTACTTC. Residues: CASSYVGTGGTQYF.

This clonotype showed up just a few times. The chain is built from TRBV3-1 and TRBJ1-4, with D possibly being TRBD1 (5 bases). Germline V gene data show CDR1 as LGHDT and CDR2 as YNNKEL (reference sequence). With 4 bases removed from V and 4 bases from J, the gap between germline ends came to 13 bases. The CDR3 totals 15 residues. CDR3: CASSLGTGLNEKLFF. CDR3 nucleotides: TGTGCCAGCAGCCTGGGGACCGGCCTTAATGAAAAACTGTTTTTT.

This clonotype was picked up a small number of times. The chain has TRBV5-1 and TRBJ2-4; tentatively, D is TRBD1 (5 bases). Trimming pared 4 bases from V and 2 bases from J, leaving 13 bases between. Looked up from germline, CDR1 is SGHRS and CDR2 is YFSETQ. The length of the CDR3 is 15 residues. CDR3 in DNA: TGCGCCAGCAGCCCGACGACAGCATCCAAAAACATTCAGTACTTC. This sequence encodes CASSPTTASKNIQYF.

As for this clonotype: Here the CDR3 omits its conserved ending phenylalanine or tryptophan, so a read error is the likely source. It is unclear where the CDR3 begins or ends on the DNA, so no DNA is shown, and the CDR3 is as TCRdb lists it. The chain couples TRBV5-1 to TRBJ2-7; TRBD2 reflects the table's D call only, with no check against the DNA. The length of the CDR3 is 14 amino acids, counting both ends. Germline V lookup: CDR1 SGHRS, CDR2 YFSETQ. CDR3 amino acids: CASRDPIEEGPGAI.

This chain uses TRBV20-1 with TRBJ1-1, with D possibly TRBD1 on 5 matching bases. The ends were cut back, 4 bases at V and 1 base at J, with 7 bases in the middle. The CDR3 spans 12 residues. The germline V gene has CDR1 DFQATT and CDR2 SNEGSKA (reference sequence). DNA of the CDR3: TGCAGTGCTACAGGGCCGAACACTGAAGCTTTCTTT. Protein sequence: CSATGPNTEAFF.

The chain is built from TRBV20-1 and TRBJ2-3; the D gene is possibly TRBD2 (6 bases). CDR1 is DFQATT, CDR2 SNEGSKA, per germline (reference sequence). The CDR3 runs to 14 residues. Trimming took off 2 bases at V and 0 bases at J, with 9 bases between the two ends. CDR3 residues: CSARRRGSTDTQYF. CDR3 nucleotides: TGCAGTGCTAGAAGGCGGGGAAGCACAGATACGCAGTATTTT.

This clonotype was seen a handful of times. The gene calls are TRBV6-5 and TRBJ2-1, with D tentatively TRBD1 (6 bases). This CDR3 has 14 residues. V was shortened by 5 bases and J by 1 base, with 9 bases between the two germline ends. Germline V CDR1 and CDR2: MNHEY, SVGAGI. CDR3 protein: CASSADRSYNEQFF. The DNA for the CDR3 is TGTGCCAGCAGTGCTGACAGGTCCTACAATGAGCAGTTCTTC.